What follows are 4 T cell receptor beta chains derived from one specimen sequenced in a study of tumor-infiltrating lymphocytes in localized non-small cell lung cancer. Libraries were prepared by immunoSEQ multiplex PCR; TCRdb keeps only in-frame clonotypes and omits some of them. The sample lists under 15,000 clones, about 63% occurring once. Sequencing was done on a sample of lung tumor tissue. Receptor source: a human donor with non-small cell lung cancer.

The rearrangement links TRBV10-1 to TRBJ2-5; 14 bases line up with TRBD2. CDR1 is WNHNN and CDR2 is SYGVQD in the germline V gene (reference sequence). V was clipped by 0 bases and J by 4 bases; unmatched bases: 1. The CDR3 covers 16 residues. The CDR3 DNA reads TGCGCCAGCAGTGAGTCGGGACTAGCGGGAGTAGAGACCCAGTACTTC. It codes for CASSESGLAGVETQYF.

The chain couples TRBV5-4 to TRBJ2-5, with TRBD1 identical over 9 bases. The J segment lost 5 bases and the V segment lost 4 bases, leaving 6 bases of the junction unmatched. CDR1 is SGHNT, CDR2 YYREEE, per germline (reference sequence). This CDR3 contains 14 residues. The CDR3 protein is CASSRDRAKETQYF. Here the CDR3 DNA reads TGTGCCAGCAGCCGGGACAGGGCCAAGGAGACCCAGTACTTC.

This chain links TRBV19 with TRBJ1-1; 8 bases agree with TRBD1. This CDR3 has 14 residues. CDR1 and CDR2 from the germline V gene are LNHDA and SQIVND (reference sequence). The V and J ends lost 7 bases and 5 bases, in that order; junction bases with no gene match: 9. The CDR3 nucleotides read TGTGCCAGTACCCCGACAGGGGTGCGAACTGAAGCTTTCTTT. Translation gives CASTPTGVRTEAFF.

The chain links TRBV11-2 to TRBJ2-5; 8 nucleotides agree with TRBD2. The CDR3 totals 17 residues. J lost 0 bases, V lost 2 bases, and 8 bases had no gene match. Germline V CDR1 and CDR2: SGHAT, FQNNGV. DNA for the CDR3: TGTGCCAGCAGCTTATTTTTTCTAGCGGGTAACCAAGAGACCCAGTACTTC. Translating gives CASSLFFLAGNQETQYF.